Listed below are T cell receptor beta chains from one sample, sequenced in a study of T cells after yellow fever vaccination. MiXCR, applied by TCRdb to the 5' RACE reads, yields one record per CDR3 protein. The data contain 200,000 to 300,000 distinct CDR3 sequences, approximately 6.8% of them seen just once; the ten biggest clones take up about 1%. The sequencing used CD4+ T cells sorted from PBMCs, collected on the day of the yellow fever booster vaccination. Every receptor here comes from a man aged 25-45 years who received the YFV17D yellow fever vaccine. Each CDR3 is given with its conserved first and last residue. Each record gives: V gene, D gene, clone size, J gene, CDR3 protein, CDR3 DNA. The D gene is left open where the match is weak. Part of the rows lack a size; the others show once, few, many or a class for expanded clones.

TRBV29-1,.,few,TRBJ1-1,CSVRGRGRGMNTEAFF,TGCAGCGTCCGTGGGAGGGGGAGGGGCATGAACACTGAAGCTTTCTTT
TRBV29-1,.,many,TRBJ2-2,CSVEGPNTGELFF,TGCAGCGTCGAGGGACCGAACACCGGGGAGCTGTTTTTT
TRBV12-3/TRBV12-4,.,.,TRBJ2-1,CASSLTRDYNEQFF,TGTGCCAGCAGTTTAACCAGGGACTACAATGAGCAGTTCTTC
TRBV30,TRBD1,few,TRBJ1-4,CAWGPGTVGNEKLFF,TGTGCCTGGGGTCCCGGGACAGTGGGGAATGAAAAACTGTTTTTT
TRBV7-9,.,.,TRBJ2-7,CASKRLEGLSYEQYF,TGTGCCAGCAAACGTCTGGAGGGACTGTCCTACGAGCAGTACTTC
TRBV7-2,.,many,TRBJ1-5,CASSWGQNQPQHF,TGTGCCAGCAGCTGGGGTCAAAATCAGCCCCAGCATTTT
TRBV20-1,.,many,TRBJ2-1,CSASFRSSYNEQFF,TGCAGTGCTAGTTTTCGTAGCTCCTACAATGAGCAGTTCTTC
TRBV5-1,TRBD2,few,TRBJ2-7,CASSLESGIYEQYF,TGCGCCAGCAGCTTGGAAAGCGGGATATACGAGCAGTACTTC
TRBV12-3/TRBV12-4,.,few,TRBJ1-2,CASSLGAYGYTF,TGTGCCAGCAGCCTTGGGGCATATGGCTACACCTTC
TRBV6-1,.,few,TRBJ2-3,CASSPDGTDTQYF,TGTGCCAGCAGTCCGGACGGAACAGATACGCAGTATTTT
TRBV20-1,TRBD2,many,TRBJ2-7,CSARDGLAGFGQYF,TGCAGTGCTAGAGATGGGCTAGCGGGATTTGGGCAGTACTTC
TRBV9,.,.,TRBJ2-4,CASSGSGTPSGVQYF,TGTGCCAGCAGCGGATCCGGGACTCCAAGTGGTGTTCAGTACTTC
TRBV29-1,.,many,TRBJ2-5,CSVKHLQETQYF,TGCAGCGTGAAACATCTCCAAGAGACCCAGTACTTC
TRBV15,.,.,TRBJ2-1,CATSRPVRNEQFF,TGTGCCACCAGCAGGCCGGTGCGAAATGAGCAGTTCTTC
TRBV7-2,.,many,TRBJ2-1,CASSLVSYEQFF,TGTGCCAGCAGCTTAGTTAGCTATGAGCAGTTCTTC
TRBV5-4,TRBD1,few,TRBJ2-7,CASSRDRGLYEQYF,TGTGCCAGCAGCAGGGACAGGGGACTCTACGAGCAGTACTTC
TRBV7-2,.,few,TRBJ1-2,CASSLPPAPGYTF,TGTGCCAGCAGCTTACCACCCGCCCCTGGCTACACCTTC
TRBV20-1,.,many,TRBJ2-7,CSARRYSAYEQYF,TGCAGTGCGAGGCGTTACTCGGCCTACGAGCAGTACTTC
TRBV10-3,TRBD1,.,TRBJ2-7,CAISRTGSFYEQYF,TGTGCCATCTCCCGGACAGGTTCTTTCTACGAGCAGTACTTC
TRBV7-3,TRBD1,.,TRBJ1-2,CASSLGPGGYGYTF,TGTGCCAGCAGCTTAGGGCCAGGGGGATATGGCTACACCTTC
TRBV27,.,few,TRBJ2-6,CASTRSAGSGANVLTF,TGTGCCAGCACTCGTTCTGCAGGGTCTGGGGCCAACGTCCTGACTTTC
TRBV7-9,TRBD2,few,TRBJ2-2,CASSTGTSGSTGELFF,TGTGCCAGCAGTACCGGGACTAGCGGTTCCACCGGGGAGCTGTTTTTT
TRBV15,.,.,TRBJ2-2,CATSWGAGDTGELFF,TGTGCCACCAGCTGGGGGGCAGGGGACACCGGGGAGCTGTTTTTT
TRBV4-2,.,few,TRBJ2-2,CASSQEGREGELFF,TGTGCCAGCAGCCAAGAAGGTCGGGAGGGGGAGCTGTTTTTT
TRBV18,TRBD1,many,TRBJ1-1,CASSPGTGGSGTEAFF,TGTGCCAGCTCACCTGGGACAGGGGGCTCCGGCACTGAAGCTTTCTTT
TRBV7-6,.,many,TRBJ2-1,CASSLSRPNEQFF,TGTGCCAGCAGCTTAAGCCGTCCCAATGAGCAGTTCTTC
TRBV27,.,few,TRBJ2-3,CASSFEVSTSTDTQYF,TGTGCCAGCAGTTTCGAGGTCAGCACAAGCACAGATACGCAGTATTTT
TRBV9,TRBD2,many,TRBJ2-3,CASSVALAVRTDTQYF,TGTGCCAGCAGCGTAGCTCTAGCGGTCCGCACAGATACGCAGTATTTT
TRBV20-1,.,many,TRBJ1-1,CSAGGGGAITEAFF,TGCAGTGCTGGAGGTGGGGGGGCGATAACTGAAGCTTTCTTT
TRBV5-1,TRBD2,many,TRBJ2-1,CASSLPGLAGGEQFF,TGCGCCAGCAGCTTACCGGGACTAGCGGGAGGTGAGCAGTTCTTC
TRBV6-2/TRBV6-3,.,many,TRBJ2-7,CASSNRYEQYF,TGTGCCAGCAGTAACAGGTACGAGCAGTACTTC
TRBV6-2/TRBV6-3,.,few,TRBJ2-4,CASSYSNAKNIQYF,TGTGCCAGCAGTTACTCGAACGCCAAAAACATTCAGTACTTC
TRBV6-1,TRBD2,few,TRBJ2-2,CASTRTSGTGELFF,TGTGCCAGCACTCGGACTAGCGGGACCGGGGAGCTGTTTTTT
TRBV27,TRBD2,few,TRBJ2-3,CASRVASGRITDTQYF,TGTGCTAGTAGAGTGGCTAGCGGGCGGATCACAGATACGCAGTATTTT
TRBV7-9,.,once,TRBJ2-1,CASSFGGSYNEQIF,TGTGCCAGCAGCTTCGGCGGCTCCTACAATGAGCAGATCTTC
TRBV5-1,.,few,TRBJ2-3,CASSPTTSYTDTQYF,TGCGCCAGCAGCCCCACGACAAGTTACACAGATACGCAGTATTTT
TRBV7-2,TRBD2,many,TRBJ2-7,CASSLAGLGYEQYF,TGTGCCAGCAGCTTGGCGGGACTAGGCTACGAGCAGTACTTC
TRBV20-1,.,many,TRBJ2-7,CSGGGGTGQVYEQYF,TGCAGTGGAGGGGGGGGAACGGGACAAGTCTACGAGCAGTACTTC
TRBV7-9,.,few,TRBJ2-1,CASSSLRVQFNEQFF,TGTGCCAGCAGCTCACTGCGGGTCCAGTTCAATGAGCAGTTCTTC
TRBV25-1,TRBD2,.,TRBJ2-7,CAARAGGSYEQYF,TGTGCTGCAAGAGCGGGAGGGTCCTACGAGCAGTACTTC